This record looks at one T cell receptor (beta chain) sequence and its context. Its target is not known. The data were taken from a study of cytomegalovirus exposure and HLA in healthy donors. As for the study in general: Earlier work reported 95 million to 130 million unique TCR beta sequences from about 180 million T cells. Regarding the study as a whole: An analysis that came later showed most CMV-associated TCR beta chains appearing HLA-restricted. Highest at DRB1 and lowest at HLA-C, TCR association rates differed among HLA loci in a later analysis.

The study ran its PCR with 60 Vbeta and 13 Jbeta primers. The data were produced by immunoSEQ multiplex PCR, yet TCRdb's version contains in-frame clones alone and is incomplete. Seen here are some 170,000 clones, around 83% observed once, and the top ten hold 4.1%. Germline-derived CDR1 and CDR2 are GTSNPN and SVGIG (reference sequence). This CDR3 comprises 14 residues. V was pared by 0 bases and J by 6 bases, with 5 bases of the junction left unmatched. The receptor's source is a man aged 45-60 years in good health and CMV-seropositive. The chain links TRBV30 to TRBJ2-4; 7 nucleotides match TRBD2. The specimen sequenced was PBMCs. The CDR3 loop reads CAWSVSSGINIQYF. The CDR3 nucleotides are TGTGCCTGGAGTGTATCTAGCGGAATAAACATTCAGTACTTC. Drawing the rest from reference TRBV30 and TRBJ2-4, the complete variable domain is SQTIHQWPATLVQPVGSPLSLECTVEGTSNPNLYWYRQAAGRGLQLLFYSVGIGQISSEVPQNLSASRPQDRQFILSSKKLLLSDSGFYLCAWSVSSGINIQYFGAGTRLSVL.